Presented here are 32 T cell receptor beta chains from one specimen sequenced in a study of post-analysis software for immune sequencing data. cDNA libraries of TCR beta carried unique molecular identifiers. TCRdb reprocessed the PCR reads with MiXCR, giving one entry per CDR3 protein. The data hold roughly 540,000 distinct CDR3 sequences, with around 36% observed a single time. Study outcomes and limitations: Patients used a handful of TRBV segments, including TRBV5-6, TRBV5-1 and TRBV20-1, more often than controls.

Their antigen targets remain unknown. The specimen sequenced was blood. These TCRs come from a girl under 18 with multiple sclerosis.

This rearrangement joins TRBV5-5 to TRBJ2-5; TRBD1 or TRBD2 may be the D gene (5 bases each). V lost 4 bases and J 11 bases, leaving 24 bases between the germline ends. In germline, CDR1 is SGHKS, CDR2 YYEKEE (reference sequence). The CDR3 covers 15 residues. This CDR3 is CASSKTGTQYNEQYF. CDR3 DNA sequence: TGTGCCAGCAGCAAAACCGGGACCCAATACAATGAGCAGTACTTC.

The rearrangement joins TRBV19 to TRBJ1-2; no reliable D call. From germline, CDR1 is LNHDA and CDR2 SQIVND (reference sequence). Trimming removed 7 bases from V and 7 bases from J, with 10 bases in between. There are 11 residues in the CDR3. The CDR3 DNA sequence: TGTGCCAGTATCGGGGAAAGTGGCTACACCTTC. It codes for CASIGESGYTF.

The V gene is TRBV27, the J gene TRBJ1-2, with D possibly matching TRBD1 (5 bases). V gave up 0 bases and J gave up 6 bases, with 14 bases separating them. This CDR3 is 15 amino acids long. Germline V lookup: CDR1 MNHEY, CDR2 SMNVEV (reference sequence). The DNA of the CDR3 is TGTGCCAGCAGTTTATCCCCGGGGGGGATCAATGGCTACACCTTC. This encodes CASSLSPGGINGYTF.

The V and J genes are TRBV29-1 and TRBJ1-2, with a possible D match to TRBD1 (6 bases). The CDR3 totals 14 residues. V lost 4 bases to trimming and J lost 0 bases, with 12 bases between them. Germline CDR1 reads SQVTM; CDR2 reads ANQGSEA. The CDR3 reads CSVGLRQANYGYTF. Written as DNA, the CDR3 is TGCAGCGTTGGGCTCCGACAGGCTAACTATGGCTACACCTTC.

This clonotype was detected only a few times. The DNA for the CDR3 is TGTGCCAGCAGCTTAGTCAGGGGGCTAGGGTACGAGCAGTACTTC. It specifies CASSLVRGLGYEQYF. This chain connects TRBV7-8 to TRBJ2-7, with 8 bases that match TRBD1. Germline CDR1 SGHVS, CDR2 FQNEAQ. The CDR3 covers 15 residues. V was clipped by 1 base and J by 4 bases; unmatched bases: 6.

The V and J genes are TRBV5-8 and TRBJ2-5, with TRBD1 matching 8 bases. V lost 7 bases to trimming and J lost 1 base; unmatched junction nucleotides: 3. Germline CDR1 reads SGHTS; CDR2 reads YDEGEE. The CDR3 has 13 amino acids. CDR3 DNA: TGTGCCAGCGGACAGGGCTTCCAAGAGACCCAGTACTTC. It is translated as CASGQGFQETQYF.

CDR3: CASTNGADTQYF. The CDR3 DNA reads TGTGCCAGCACCAACGGCGCAGATACGCAGTATTTT. The gene calls are TRBV6-2 or TRBV6-3 and TRBJ2-3; D not certain. This CDR3 is 12 amino acids long. In germline, CDR1 is MNHEY, CDR2 SVGEGT. The V gene lost 7 bases and the J gene lost 4 bases, with 9 bases spanning the gap.

The V and J genes are TRBV7-9 and TRBJ1-6; TRBD1 might be the D (5 bases). The CDR3 loop spans 15 amino acids. CDR1 and CDR2 from the germline V gene are SEHNR and FQNEAQ (reference sequence). V was shortened by 1 base and J by 4 bases, with 8 bases between the two germline ends. The CDR3 is CASSLGGGYNSPLHF. For the CDR3, the DNA is TGTGCCAGCAGCTTAGGCGGGGGTTATAATTCACCCCTCCACTTT.

This clonotype was seen a handful of times. Being one base from a much bigger clone, this may be a read error. This rearrangement joins TRBV6-6 to TRBJ2-1; 12 positions agree with TRBD2. TRBJ2-7 matches the DNA end more closely, so the J call is doubtful. The germline V gene encodes CDR1 MNHNY and CDR2 SVGAGI (reference sequence). The CDR3 runs to 18 residues. In DNA, the CDR3 is TGTGCCAGCAGTTACTCGGACCCTAGCGGGGGGGTTTACAATGAGCAGTACTTC. This translates into CASSYSDPSGGVYNEQYF.

The V and J genes are TRBV27 and TRBJ1-2, with a weak D call TRBD1 (5 bases). This CDR3 region has 14 residues. The germline gives CDR1 MNHEY, CDR2 SMNVEV (reference sequence). V was pared by 3 bases and J by 2 bases, with 10 bases between. The CDR3: CASSFDSTNYGYTF. The CDR3 DNA is TGTGCCAGCAGTTTCGACAGCACAAACTATGGCTACACCTTC.

Only a few counts were recorded for this clonotype. V is TRBV4-1 and J is TRBJ2-1; unclear D gene. The CDR3 runs 12 residues. Per the germline V gene, CDR1 is MGHRA and CDR2 is YSYEKL. V was pared by 0 bases and J by 9 bases, with 6 bases between. The CDR3 region is CASSQDPPEQFF. CDR3 coding DNA: TGCGCCAGCAGCCAAGATCCTCCTGAGCAGTTCTTC.

This clonotype has only a few counts. This chain uses TRBV18 with TRBJ2-6; D remains ambiguous. Germline V gives CDR1 KGHSH, CDR2 LQKENI. CDR3 length equals 17 residues. V was cut by 4 bases and J by 0 bases, with 13 bases left in between. CDR3 in DNA: TGTGCCAGCTCACGAAGAGGACGGAGCTCTGGGGCCAACGTCCTGACTTTC. This encodes CASSRRGRSSGANVLTF.

This clonotype appeared a few times. The rearrangement joins TRBV6-1 to TRBJ2-7, with D unclear. Between the trimmed V and J ends, which lost 2 bases and 7 bases, there was a span of 9 bases. Germline CDR1 MNHNS, CDR2 SASEGT. The CDR3 has 12 residues. The DNA of the CDR3 is TGTGCCAGCAGTGAAATCGGATTGGAGCAGTACTTC. It yields the protein CASSEIGLEQYF.

The rearrangement uses TRBV20-1 and TRBJ2-1; TRBD1 matches 10 bases. V dropped 5 bases and J dropped 4; count of bases not matched to a gene: 8. The CDR3 is made up of 15 amino acids. CDR1 and CDR2 from the germline V gene are DFQATT and SNEGSKA (reference sequence). CDR3 nucleotides: TGCAGTGCTCCGGAGGGACAGGGGAGATACAATGAGCAGTTCTTC. Translation: CSAPEGQGRYNEQFF.

This clonotype was seen ten or more times. One end of the junction varies from germline; a read error may be responsible. This rearrangement joins TRBV5-1 to TRBJ2-1; 12 bases agree with TRBD2. The length of the CDR3 is 15 residues. CDR1 and CDR2 (germline): SGHRS, YFSETQ. This CDR3 reads CASSPLAGGPNEQFF. In DNA form, the CDR3 reads TGTGCCAGCAGCCCGCTAGCGGGGGGGCCGAATGAGCAGTTCTTC.

V usage is TRBV15 and J usage is TRBJ2-1, with D perhaps matching TRBD1 or TRBD2 (5 bases each). This CDR3 has 16 residues. The V end lost 1 base, the J end lost 0 bases, and 10 bases lay between the germline ends. CDR1 is LNHNV, CDR2 YYDKDF, per germline (reference sequence). The CDR3: CATSRGRDVSYNEQFF. The CDR3 nucleotides are TGTGCCACCAGCAGAGGCCGGGACGTCTCCTACAATGAGCAGTTCTTC. Drawing the rest from reference TRBV15 and TRBJ2-1, the complete variable domain is DAMVIQNPRYQVTQFGKPVTLSCSQTLNHNVMYWYQQKSSQAPKLLFHYYDKDFNNEADTPDNFQSRRPNTSFCFLDIRSPGLGDTAMYLCATSRGRDVSYNEQFFGPGTRLTVL.

The sample holds a few counts of this clonotype. The CDR3 region is CSVGAGTNYGYTF. CDR3 coding DNA: TGCAGCGTTGGGGCCGGAACTAACTATGGCTACACCTTC. The V gene is TRBV29-1, the J gene TRBJ1-2; D is undetermined. V dropped 4 bases and J dropped 0 bases, with 9 bases sitting between them. Germline V gene data show CDR1 as SQVTM and CDR2 as ANQGSEA. CDR3 size: 13 residues. The whole variable domain, remainder taken from reference TRBV29-1 and TRBJ1-2, is SAVISQKPSRDICQRGTSLTIQCQVDSQVTMMFWYRQQPGQSLTLIATANQGSEATYESGFVIDKFPISRPNLTFSTLTVSNMSPEDSSIYLCSVGAGTNYGYTFGSGTRLTVV.

The rearrangement joins TRBV12-3 or TRBV12-4 to TRBJ2-5; 12 nucleotides line up with TRBD2. Trimming removed 6 bases from V and 2 bases from J; junction bases left unmatched: 10. The CDR3 consists of 17 residues. Here the CDR3 DNA reads TGTGCCAGCAGCCCTACCCTACTAGCGGGGGGTCAAGAGACCCAGTACTTC. Protein: CASSPTLLAGGQETQYF.

The table lists this clonotype with a few counts. V usage is TRBV7-2 and J usage is TRBJ2-1; the match to TRBD2 covers 11 bases. CDR3 length equals 15 residues. V was clipped by 1 base and J by 6 bases; unmatched bases: 2. Germline CDR1 SGHTA, CDR2 FQGNSA. The CDR3, as DNA: TGTGCCAGCAGCTTAGAAACTAGCGGGGGCAATGAGCAGTTCTTC. Protein sequence: CASSLETSGGNEQFF.

The V call is TRBV15, the J call TRBJ2-1; 8 nucleotides align to TRBD2. The CDR3 totals 17 residues. CDR1 and CDR2 (germline): LNHNV, YYDKDF (reference sequence). The V and J ends lost 0 bases and 9 bases, in that order; junction bases with no gene match: 13. CDR3 in DNA: TGTGCCACCAGCAGAGATGGGGGGGCAAGCGGGGGTGGTGAGCAGTTCTTC. Its translation is CATSRDGGASGGGEQFF.

In the case of this clonotype: One end of the junction fails to match germline, which may point to a read error. The V gene is TRBV10-3, the J gene TRBJ1-1, with D possibly matching TRBD1 (5 bases). The CDR3 is 14 amino acids. In germline, CDR1 is ENHRY, CDR2 SYGVKD. The CDR3 bases are TGTGCCATCGGTGACAGTCACATGAACACTGAAGCTTTCTTT. Its protein product is CAIGDSHMNTEAFF.

V and J are TRBV12-3 or TRBV12-4 and TRBJ2-4, with 13 bases fitting TRBD2. J was trimmed by 0 bases and V by 5 bases; bases with no gene match: 7. This CDR3 has 18 amino acids. This chain's CDR3 is CASSVGLAGSLAKNIQYF. CDR3 nucleotides: TGTGCCAGCAGTGTGGGACTAGCGGGGAGTCTAGCCAAAAACATTCAGTACTTC.

The gene calls are TRBV29-1 and TRBJ2-5, with TRBD1 matching over 9 bases. There are 15 residues in the CDR3. Trimming cost V 6 bases and J 5 bases; bases outside gene matches: 13. The V gene's germline CDR1 is SQVTM and CDR2 ANQGSEA. The CDR3 DNA follows: TGCAGCGTCCTCCGCCCAACAGGGGGCGGTGAGACCCAGTACTTC. Translated: CSVLRPTGGGETQYF.

V usage is TRBV24-1 and J usage is TRBJ2-5, with D maybe TRBD2 (6 bases). The V gene lost 7 bases and the J gene lost 0 bases, with 14 bases spanning the gap. Per the germline V gene, CDR1 is KGHDR and CDR2 is SFDVKD. This CDR3 is 15 amino acids long. CDR3 region: CATSLGRGYQETQYF. The CDR3 DNA sequence: TGTGCCACCAGCCTGGGACGGGGGTACCAAGAGACCCAGTACTTC.

This clonotype was counted a few times. The rearrangement links TRBV18 to TRBJ2-5; D unclear. Between the trimmed V and J ends, which lost 1 base and 2 bases, there was a span of 8 bases. CDR1 is KGHSH and CDR2 is LQKENI in the germline V gene. The CDR3 has 14 residues. The CDR3 DNA reads as TGTGCCAGCTCACCACGGATGAATCAAGAGACCCAGTACTTC. Translation: CASSPRMNQETQYF.

This sequence joins TRBV11-2 and TRBJ1-5; D is perhaps TRBD1 (5 bases). The V gene's germline CDR1 is SGHAT and CDR2 FQNNGV. The CDR3 extends over 13 amino acids. The V gene lost 5 bases and the J gene lost 7 bases, with 12 bases spanning the gap. The CDR3 DNA reads as TGTGCCAGCAGCAGGGACCTCGGGCAGCCCCAGCATTTT. It is translated as CASSRDLGQPQHF.

This clonotype was detected a few times. The chain combines TRBV5-5 with TRBJ2-1; no clear D. Germline V gene sequence: CDR1 SGHKS, CDR2 YYEKEE (reference sequence). V shed 4 bases and J shed 4 bases, with 9 bases lying between them. The CDR3 contains 13 residues. The chain's CDR3 is CASSQIPYNEQFF. For the CDR3, the DNA is TGTGCCAGCAGCCAAATCCCGTACAATGAGCAGTTCTTC.

This clonotype was counted only a few times. The chain uses TRBV7-9 and TRBJ2-7; TRBD2 might be the D (6 bases). Germline loops: CDR1 SEHNR, CDR2 FQNEAQ (reference sequence). V gave up 3 bases and J gave up 7 bases, with 16 bases separating them. This CDR3 region has 14 residues. The CDR3 here is CASSFAGTPQEQYF. DNA of the CDR3: TGTGCCAGCAGCTTCGCGGGGACCCCTCAGGAGCAGTACTTC.

This clonotype was picked up a small number of times. The rearrangement uses TRBV12-3 or TRBV12-4 and TRBJ2-1; the match to TRBD2 covers 10 bases. CDR3 length: 16 residues. Trimming took 1 base from V and 7 from J; bases not matched to a gene: 7. CDR3 nucleotide sequence: TGTGCCAGCAGTTTAGTCAGCGGGGGGGCTGGAAATGAGCAGTTCTTC. Its translation is CASSLVSGGAGNEQFF.

This clonotype has more than one count but fewer than ten. The rearrangement uses TRBV5-1 and TRBJ2-5; weak D call: TRBD1 (5 bases). Trimming left V 0 bases short and J 5 bases short, with 17 bases between. This CDR3 has 16 amino acids. Per the germline V gene, CDR1 is SGHRS and CDR2 is YFSETQ. The CDR3 spells CASSLGALWGRETQYF. In DNA, the CDR3 is TGCGCCAGCAGCTTGGGTGCCCTCTGGGGCCGGGAGACCCAGTACTTC.

The chain employs TRBV27 and TRBJ1-2, with D unresolved. Trimming left V 4 bases short and J 5 bases short, with 11 bases between. The CDR3 totals 13 residues. Germline CDR1 is MNHEY and CDR2 is SMNVEV (reference sequence). The CDR3 DNA reads as TGTGCCAGCAGTTCACTTCCTGGATATGGCTACACCTTC. Translated, it gives CASSSLPGYGYTF.

V is TRBV6-5 and J is TRBJ1-1, with D perhaps matching TRBD1 (5 bases). The V gene lost 11 bases and the J gene lost 7 bases, with 20 bases spanning the gap. The CDR3 has 13 residues. Germline lookup yields CDR1 MNHEY and CDR2 SVGAGI. As DNA, the CDR3 is TGTGCCGGCGCACGGCGGGGCGGGGGTGAAGCTTTCTTT. It translates to CAGARRGGGEAFF.